One and the same sample provided the 7 T cell receptor beta chains below, sequenced in a study of blood T cell repertoires in COVID-19. The method was immunoSEQ multiplex PCR; TCRdb's version includes in-frame clones alone and lacks a portion of them. Among around 25,000 clones listed, about four fifths were seen once. Sample: peripheral blood. These receptors all stem from a man aged 45-65 years with COVID-19, enrolled during active disease.

The rearrangement uses TRBV19 and TRBJ2-3; the match to TRBD2 covers 10 bases. V gave up 6 bases and J gave up 4 bases; unmatched junction bases: 4. The length of the CDR3 is 14 residues. CDR1 and CDR2 (germline): LNHDA, SQIVND (reference sequence). CDR3 in DNA: TGTGCCAGTAGACTAGCGGGGCTCTCAGATACGCAGTATTTT. Its translation is CASRLAGLSDTQYF.

The V and J genes are TRBV3-1 (or the pseudogene TRBV3-2) and TRBJ1-1; no reliable D call. The CDR3 has 15 amino acids. Germline V gives CDR1 LGHDT, CDR2 YNNKEL (reference sequence). V gave up 4 bases and J gave up 2 bases, with 14 bases separating them. In DNA form, the CDR3 reads TGTGCCAGCAGCCCCGGGAGTACAGCTAACACTGAAGCTTTCTTT. It specifies CASSPGSTANTEAFF.

The chain employs TRBV19 and TRBJ1-4; 9 bases agree with TRBD1. Germline trimming cut 9 bases from V and 4 bases from J; bases unmatched to any gene: 9. Germline CDR1 reads LNHDA; CDR2 reads SQIVND (reference sequence). The CDR3 contains 15 residues. The CDR3 region is CASSTGGRGNEKLFF. CDR3 in DNA: TGTGCCAGCTCGACAGGGGGACGGGGTAATGAAAAACTGTTTTTT.

The chain uses TRBV5-4 and TRBJ2-2; 8 nucleotides line up with TRBD2. This CDR3 has 16 amino acids. The V gene end was trimmed by 10 bases and the J gene end by 2 bases; junction bases not matched to a gene: 13. Germline values: CDR1 SGHNT, CDR2 YYREEE (reference sequence). CDR3 protein: CAVRTGGAFNTGELFF. The CDR3 DNA reads TGTGCCGTACGTACCGGGGGGGCATTCAACACCGGGGAGCTGTTTTTT. The full variable domain, with the rest looked up from reference TRBV5-4 and TRBJ2-2, is ETGVTQSPTHLIKTRGQQVTLRCSSQSGHNTVSWYQQALGQGPQFIFQYYREEENGRGNFPPRFSGLQFPNYSSELNVNALELDDSALYLCAVRTGGAFNTGELFFGEGSRLTVL.

The rearrangement uses TRBV7-9 and TRBJ1-6; TRBD1 agrees at 8 bases. V trimming: 5 bases; J trimming: 6 bases; junction bases outside the gene matches: 9. Germline assignment: CDR1 SEHNR and CDR2 FQNEAQ (reference sequence). The CDR3 loop spans 16 amino acids. CDR3 sequence reads: CASSRTGGRANSPLHF. In nucleotides, the CDR3 is TGTGCCAGCAGCCGCACAGGGGGAAGAGCTAATTCACCCCTCCACTTT.

This clone was counted between two and nine times. The chain couples TRBV9 to TRBJ1-5; 7 nucleotides agree with TRBD1. This CDR3 is 15 amino acids long. V lost 0 bases and J lost 7; bases outside the gene matches: 7. The germline CDR1 and CDR2 sequences are SGDLS and YYNGEE. The CDR3 nucleotides read TGTGCCAGCAGCGTAGACACAGGGGTGGGCCAGCCCCAGCATTTT. Protein product: CASSVDTGVGQPQHF.

This clone was counted a single time. CDR3 sequence (DNA): TGTGCCAGCTCACCATCCCCAGACTCCTATGGCTACACCTTC. It is translated as CASSPSPDSYGYTF. The chain carries TRBV18 and TRBJ1-2, with D unclear. Trimming removed 2 bases at V and 4 bases at J, with 11 bases between. The CDR3 sequence is 14 residues long. The germline gives CDR1 KGHSH, CDR2 LQKENI.